This T cell receptor beta chain was sequenced in a study of T cell therapy after organ transplantation. Overall study results and limits: Nonresponders had marked pretherapy clonal expansions and little post-therapy change. CD8 clonality fold change after therapy inversely tracked pretherapy clonality.

Note on this clone: Its antigen is not identified.

These transplant recipients had drug-resistant or recurrent cytomegalovirus infection. Libraries were prepared by immunoSEQ multiplex PCR; TCRdb keeps only in-frame clonotypes and omits some of them. The sample lists 45,000 to 60,000 clones; approximately 94% were seen once. The CDR3 is made up of 15 amino acids. CDR1 and CDR2 (germline): LNHDA, SQIVND (reference sequence). The junction had 7 bases not matched to a gene; V was cut back by 10 bases and J by 0 bases. The gene calls are TRBV19 and TRBJ2-2; 8 nucleotides agree with TRBD1. Here the sequenced sample was CD8+ T cells from blood, taken before autologous CMV-specific T cell therapy. The source of this sequence is a human patient who had received a solid organ transplant and had CMV disease. The CDR3 loop is CATLGDRPNTGELFF. The CDR3 DNA is TGTGCCACCCTTGGGGACAGGCCGAACACCGGGGAGCTGTTTTTT.